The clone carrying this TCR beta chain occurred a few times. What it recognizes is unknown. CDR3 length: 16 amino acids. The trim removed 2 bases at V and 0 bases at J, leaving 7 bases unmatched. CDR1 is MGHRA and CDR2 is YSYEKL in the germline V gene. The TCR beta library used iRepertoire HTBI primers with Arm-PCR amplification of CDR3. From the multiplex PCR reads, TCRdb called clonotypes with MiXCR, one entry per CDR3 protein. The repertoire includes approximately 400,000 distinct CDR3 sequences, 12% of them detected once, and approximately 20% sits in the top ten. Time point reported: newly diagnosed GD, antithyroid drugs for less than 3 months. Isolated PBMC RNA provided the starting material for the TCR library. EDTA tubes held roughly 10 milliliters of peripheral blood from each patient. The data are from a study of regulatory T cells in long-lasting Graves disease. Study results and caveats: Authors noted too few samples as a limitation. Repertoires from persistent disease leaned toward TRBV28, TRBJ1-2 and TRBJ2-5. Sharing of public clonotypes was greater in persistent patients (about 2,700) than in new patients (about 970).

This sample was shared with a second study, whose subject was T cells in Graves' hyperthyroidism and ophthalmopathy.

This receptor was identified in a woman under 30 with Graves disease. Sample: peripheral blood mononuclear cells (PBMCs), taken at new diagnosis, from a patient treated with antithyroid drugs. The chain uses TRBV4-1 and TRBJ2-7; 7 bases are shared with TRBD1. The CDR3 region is CASSQPPGQYSYEQYF. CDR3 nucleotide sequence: TGCGCCAGCAGCCAACCCCCGGGACAGTACTCCTACGAGCAGTACTTC.